This TCR beta chain was sequenced during a study of blood T cell repertoires in COVID-19 (dated by TCRdb to the early 2020s). Background for the entire study: Samples covering the acute and convalescent phases of COVID-19 were provided by collaborators in the United States, Italy and Spain. Sample metadata almost always included a de-identified subject ID, COVID-19 status, age in years and sex. The dataset comprised deeply sampled blood TCRbeta repertoires from subjects exposed to, actively infected with, or recovered from COVID-19. Where HLA class I and class II types were available, the types were taken from metadata supplied by the sample provider, not from assay-based typing. The samples were drawn from the first 160 participants of the ongoing ImmuneRACE study and from 1,254 subjects provided by 6 global collaborators. The repertoires were released in a freely available public database meant as a resource for research on the immune response to SARS-CoV-2. The material from the prospective study consisted of cDNA or gDNA derived from T cells, B-cell-depleted T cells, or PBMCs. The paper's findings and limits, for the study overall: The amount of clinical and demographic metadata varied by source and participant and was provided uncurated.

TCRbeta CDR3 regions were amplified from genomic DNA using the immunoSEQ Assay, a bias-controlled multiplex PCR. In the original analysis: The number of nucleated cells in each sample was estimated by amplification of reference gene primers within the assay. Sequence reads were collapsed and filtered to measure the absolute abundance of every unique TCRbeta CDR3 rearrangement. For each sample, productive Simpson clonality was calculated by taking the square root of Simpson's diversity index across productive rearrangements. Held by TCRdb, this immuneACCESS table contains in-frame sequences only and omits some clones. Under half of the omission traces to an unresolved V gene where checked; the cause of the rest is unknown. The DNA was the basis for D and trimming; V, J and clone size are from that table. Within this sample are some 670,000 clones, with about nine tenths of them counted one time only. The ten largest clones add up to roughly 0.26% of the sample.

The CDR3, from cysteine to phenylalanine, totals 14 residues. Kept here is only the CDR3 DNA, which spans 42 bases and is read in frame from base 1. Between the V and J ends, shortened by 2 bases and 8 bases respectively, the junction contains 12 bases. The germline V gene sets CDR1 to KGHSH and CDR2 to LQKENI. As for this clone: The specificity of this receptor is unknown. No much larger clone exists at a distance of one base, and base qualities are not known. Other DNA sequences from this sample encode an identical CDR3 as well.

Collaborating institutions collected whole blood in K2EDTA tubes following their own protocols. Collaborator samples were shipped for TCRbeta analysis as frozen whole blood, isolated PBMCs, or DNA extracted from either sample type. The sequence links TRBV18 to TRBJ1-4; perhaps TRBD1 is the D gene, with 5 bases matching. The clonotype was recovered from a woman between 18 and 29 years old with acute or convalescent COVID-19. Sequencing was carried out using peripheral blood. The encoded CDR3 is CASSPSRDREKLFF. The nucleotides are TGTGCCAGCTCACCATCCAGGGATAGGGAAAAACTGTTTTTT.